The entry below describes one T cell receptor (beta chain). The sample originates from a study of blood T cell repertoires in COVID-19. Looking at the study overall: The United States, Italy and Spain were the sources of the acute and convalescent COVID-19 samples. The cDNA or gDNA used as material had been derived from T cells, B-cell-depleted T cells, or PBMCs.

CDR1 and CDR2 (germline): SGHTA, FQGNSA. The CDR3 covers 17 residues. With 1 base clipped from V and 1 base from J, the junction kept 6 bases outside the gene matches. Source study methods: Estimation of nucleated cell counts relied on the amplification of reference gene primers. TCRdb keeps only in-frame clones here, not all; method: immunoSEQ multiplex PCR. V and J calls and clone size come straight from that table; D and trimming were deduced from the DNA. The sample carries about 250,000 clones, more than 65% recorded once. The receptor was isolated from a man aged 45-65 years with active or convalescent COVID-19. The specimen sequenced was peripheral blood. The chain recombines TRBV7-2 with TRBJ2-2; TRBD2 matches at 7 bases. In DNA, the CDR3 is TGTGCCAGCAGCTTAGAAGCGGGGACGAAGAACACCGGGGAGCTGTTTTTT. The encoded protein is CASSLEAGTKNTGELFF.